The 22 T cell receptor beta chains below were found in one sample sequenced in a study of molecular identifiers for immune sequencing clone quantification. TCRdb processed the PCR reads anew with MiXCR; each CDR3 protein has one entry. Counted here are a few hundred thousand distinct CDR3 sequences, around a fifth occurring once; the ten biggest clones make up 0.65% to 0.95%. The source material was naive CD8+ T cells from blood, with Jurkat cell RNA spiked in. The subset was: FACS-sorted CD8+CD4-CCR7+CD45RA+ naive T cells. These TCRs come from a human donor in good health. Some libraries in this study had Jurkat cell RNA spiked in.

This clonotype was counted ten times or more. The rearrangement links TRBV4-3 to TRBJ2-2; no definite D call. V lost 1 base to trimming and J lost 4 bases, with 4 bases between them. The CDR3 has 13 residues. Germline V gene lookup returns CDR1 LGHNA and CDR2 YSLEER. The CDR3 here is CASSQGATGELFF. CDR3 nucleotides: TGCGCCAGCAGCCAAGGCGCCACCGGGGAGCTGTTTTTT.

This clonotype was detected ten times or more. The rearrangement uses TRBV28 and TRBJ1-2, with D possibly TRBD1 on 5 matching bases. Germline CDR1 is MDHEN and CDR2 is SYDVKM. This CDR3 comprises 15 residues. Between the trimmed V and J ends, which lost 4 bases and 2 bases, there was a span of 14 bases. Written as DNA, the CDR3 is TGTGCCAGCAGTTACAGGCTTGACGCGAACTATGGCTACACCTTC. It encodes CASSYRLDANYGYTF.

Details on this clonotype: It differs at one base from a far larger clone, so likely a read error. The CDR3 sequence: CASSLAAGANVLTF. The DNA for the CDR3 is TGTGCCAGCAGCCTTGCCGCCGGGGCCAACGTCCTGACTTTC. The rearrangement links TRBV14 to TRBJ2-6; D remains unclear. Trimming cost V 4 bases and J 4 bases, with 8 bases left between them. This CDR3 comprises 14 residues. Germline CDR1 SGHDN, CDR2 FVKESK.

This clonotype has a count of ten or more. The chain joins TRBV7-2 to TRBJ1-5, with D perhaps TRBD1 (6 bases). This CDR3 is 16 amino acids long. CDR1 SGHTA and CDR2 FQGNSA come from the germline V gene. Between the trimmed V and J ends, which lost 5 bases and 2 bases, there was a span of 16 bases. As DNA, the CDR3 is TGTGCCAGCAGCGCGAGCAGGGGTTTTGGCAATCAGCCCCAGCATTTT. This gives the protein CASSASRGFGNQPQHF. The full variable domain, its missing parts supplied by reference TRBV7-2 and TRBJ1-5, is GAGVSQSPSNKVTEKGKDVELRCDPISGHTALYWYRQSLGQGLEFLIYFQGNSAPDKSGLPSDRFSAERTGGSVSTLTIQRTQQEDSAVYLCASSASRGFGNQPQHFGDGTRLSIL.

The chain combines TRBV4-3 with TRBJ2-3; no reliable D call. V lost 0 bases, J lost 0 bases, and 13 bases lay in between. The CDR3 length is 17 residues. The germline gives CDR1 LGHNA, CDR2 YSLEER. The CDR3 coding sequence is TGCGCCAGCAGCCAAGATCAAGGGCTAGTTAGCACAGATACGCAGTATTTT. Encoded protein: CASSQDQGLVSTDTQYF.

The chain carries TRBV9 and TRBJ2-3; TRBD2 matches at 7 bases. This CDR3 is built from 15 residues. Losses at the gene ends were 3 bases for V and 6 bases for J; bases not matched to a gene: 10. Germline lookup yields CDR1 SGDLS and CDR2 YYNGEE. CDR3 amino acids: CASSEGQTSYDTQYF. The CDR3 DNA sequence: TGTGCCAGCAGCGAGGGCCAGACTAGCTATGATACGCAGTATTTT.

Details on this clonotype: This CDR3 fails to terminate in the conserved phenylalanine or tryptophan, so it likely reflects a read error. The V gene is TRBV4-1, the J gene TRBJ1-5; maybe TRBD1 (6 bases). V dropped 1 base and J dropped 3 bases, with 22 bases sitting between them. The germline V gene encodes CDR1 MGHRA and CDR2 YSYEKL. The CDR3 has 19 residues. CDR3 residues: CASSQVGYGGAEDNQPQHS. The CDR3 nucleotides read TGCGCCAGCAGCCAAGTTGGGTACGGGGGCGCTGAGGACAATCAGCCCCAGCATTCT.

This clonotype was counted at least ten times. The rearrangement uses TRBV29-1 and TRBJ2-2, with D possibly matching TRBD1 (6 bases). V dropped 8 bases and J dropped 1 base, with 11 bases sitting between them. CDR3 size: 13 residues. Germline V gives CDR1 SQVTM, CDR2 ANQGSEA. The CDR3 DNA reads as TGCAGCATTTGGACAGTGAACACCGGGGAGCTGTTTTTT. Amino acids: CSIWTVNTGELFF.

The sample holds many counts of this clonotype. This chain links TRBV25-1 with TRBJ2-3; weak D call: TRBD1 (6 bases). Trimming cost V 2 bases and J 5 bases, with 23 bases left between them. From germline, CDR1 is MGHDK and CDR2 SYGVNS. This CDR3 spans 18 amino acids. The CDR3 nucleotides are TGTGCCAGCAGTGAAAACACCTTAGGGGGAGCGCCGGGAGATACGCAGTATTTT. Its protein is CASSENTLGGAPGDTQYF.

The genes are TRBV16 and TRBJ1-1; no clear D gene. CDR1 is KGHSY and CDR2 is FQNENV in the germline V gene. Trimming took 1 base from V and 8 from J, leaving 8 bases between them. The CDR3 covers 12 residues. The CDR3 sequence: CASSQLGPEAFF. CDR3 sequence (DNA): TGTGCCAGCAGCCAATTAGGGCCAGAAGCTTTCTTT.

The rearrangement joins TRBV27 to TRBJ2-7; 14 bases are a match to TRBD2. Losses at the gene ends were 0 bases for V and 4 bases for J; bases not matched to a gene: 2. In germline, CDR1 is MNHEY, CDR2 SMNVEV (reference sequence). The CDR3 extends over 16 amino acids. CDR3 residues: CASSLSGLAGGYEQYF. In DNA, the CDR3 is TGTGCCAGCAGTTTATCCGGACTAGCGGGAGGTTACGAGCAGTACTTC.

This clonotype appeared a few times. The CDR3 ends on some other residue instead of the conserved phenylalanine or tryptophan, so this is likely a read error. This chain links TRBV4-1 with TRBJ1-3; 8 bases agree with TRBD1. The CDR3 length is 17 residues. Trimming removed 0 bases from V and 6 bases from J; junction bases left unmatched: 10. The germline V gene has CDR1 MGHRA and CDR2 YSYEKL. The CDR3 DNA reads TGCGCCAGCAGCCAAGATCCACGGACAGGGTACGAAAACACCATATATCTT. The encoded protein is CASSQDPRTGYENTIYL.

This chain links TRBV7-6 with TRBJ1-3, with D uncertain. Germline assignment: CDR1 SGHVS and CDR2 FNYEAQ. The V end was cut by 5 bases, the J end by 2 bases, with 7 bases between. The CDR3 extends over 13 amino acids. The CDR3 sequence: CASSPDPGNTIYF. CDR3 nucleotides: TGTGCCAGCAGCCCTGACCCTGGAAACACCATATATTTT.

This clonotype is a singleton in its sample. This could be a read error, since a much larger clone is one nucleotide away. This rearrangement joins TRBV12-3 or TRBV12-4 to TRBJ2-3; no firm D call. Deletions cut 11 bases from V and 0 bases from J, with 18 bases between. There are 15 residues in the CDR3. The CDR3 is CAGNFGPASTDTQYF. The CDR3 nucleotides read TGTGCCGGCAACTTTGGGCCAGCTAGCACAGATACGCAGTATTTT.

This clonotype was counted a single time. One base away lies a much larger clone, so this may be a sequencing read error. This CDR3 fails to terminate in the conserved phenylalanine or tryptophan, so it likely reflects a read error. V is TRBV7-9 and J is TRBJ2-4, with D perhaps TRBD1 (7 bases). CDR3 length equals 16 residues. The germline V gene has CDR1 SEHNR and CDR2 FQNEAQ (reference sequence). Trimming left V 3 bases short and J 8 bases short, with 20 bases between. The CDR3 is CASSLIGGTVGDIQYL. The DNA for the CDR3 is TGTGCCAGCAGCTTGATCGGCGGGACAGTTGGTGACATTCAGTACCTC.

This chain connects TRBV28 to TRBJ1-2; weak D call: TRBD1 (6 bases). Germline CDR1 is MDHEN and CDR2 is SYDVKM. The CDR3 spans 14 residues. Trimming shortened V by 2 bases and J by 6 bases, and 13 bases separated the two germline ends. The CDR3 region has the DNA TGTGCCAGCAGTTTAGACAGGTCGATGGATGGCTACACCTTC. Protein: CASSLDRSMDGYTF.

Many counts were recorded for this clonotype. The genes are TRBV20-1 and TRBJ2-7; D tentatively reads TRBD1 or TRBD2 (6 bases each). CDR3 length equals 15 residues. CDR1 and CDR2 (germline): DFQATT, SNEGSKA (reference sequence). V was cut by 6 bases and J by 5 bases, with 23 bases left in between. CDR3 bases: TGCAGTGCGCCGGACTACAGGGTTCGTGGTAACGAGCAGTACTTC. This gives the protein CSAPDYRVRGNEQYF.

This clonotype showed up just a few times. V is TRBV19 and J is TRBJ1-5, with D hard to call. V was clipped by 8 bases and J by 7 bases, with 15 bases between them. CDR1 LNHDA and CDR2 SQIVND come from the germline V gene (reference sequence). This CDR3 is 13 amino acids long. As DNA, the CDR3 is TGTGCCAGTCGAGGCGGGTCATTACAGCCCCAGCATTTT. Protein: CASRGGSLQPQHF.

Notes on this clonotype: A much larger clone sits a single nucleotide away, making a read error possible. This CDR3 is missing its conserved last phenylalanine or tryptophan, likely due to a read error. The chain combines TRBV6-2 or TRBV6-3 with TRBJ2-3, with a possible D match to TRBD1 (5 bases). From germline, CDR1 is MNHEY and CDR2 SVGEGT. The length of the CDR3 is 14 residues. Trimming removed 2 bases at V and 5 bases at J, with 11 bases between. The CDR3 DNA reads TGTGCCAGCAGTTACCTGGGGCCGGGAGATACGCAGTATCTT. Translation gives CASSYLGPGDTQYL.

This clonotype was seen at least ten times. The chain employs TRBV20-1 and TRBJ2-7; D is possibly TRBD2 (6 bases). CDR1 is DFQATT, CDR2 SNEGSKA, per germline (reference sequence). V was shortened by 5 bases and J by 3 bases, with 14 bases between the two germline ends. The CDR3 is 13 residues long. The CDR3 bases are TGCAGTGCTTTGGACTACTCCCACTACGAGCAGTACTTC. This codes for CSALDYSHYEQYF.

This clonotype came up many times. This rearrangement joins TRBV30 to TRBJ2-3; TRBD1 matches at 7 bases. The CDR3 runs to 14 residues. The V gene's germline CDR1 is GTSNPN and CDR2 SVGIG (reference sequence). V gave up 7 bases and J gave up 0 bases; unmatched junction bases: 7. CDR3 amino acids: CASTGQSSTDTQYF. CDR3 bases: TGTGCCTCTACGGGACAGTCTAGCACAGATACGCAGTATTTT. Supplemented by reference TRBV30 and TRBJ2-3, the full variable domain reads SQTIHQWPATLVQPVGSPLSLECTVEGTSNPNLYWYRQAAGRGLQLLFYSVGIGQISSEVPQNLSASRPQDRQFILSSKKLLLSDSGFYLCASTGQSSTDTQYFGPGTRLTVL.

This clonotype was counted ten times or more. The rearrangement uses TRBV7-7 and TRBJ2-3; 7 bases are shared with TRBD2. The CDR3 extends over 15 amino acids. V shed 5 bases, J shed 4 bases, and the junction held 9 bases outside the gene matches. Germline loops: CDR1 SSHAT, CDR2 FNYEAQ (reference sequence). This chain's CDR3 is CASSQGLGGADTQYF. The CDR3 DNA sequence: TGTGCCAGCAGCCAAGGACTAGGTGGCGCAGATACGCAGTATTTT. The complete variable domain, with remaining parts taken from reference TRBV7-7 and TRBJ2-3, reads GAGVSQSPRYKVTKRGQDVTLRCDPISSHATLYWYQQALGQGPEFLTYFNYEAQPDKSGLPSDRFSAERPEGSISTLTIQRTEQRDSAMYRCASSQGLGGADTQYFGPGTRLTVL.